Shown below are 28 T cell receptor beta chains from a single sample sequenced in a study of blood T cell repertoires in COVID-19. The table came from immunoSEQ multiplex PCR; TCRdb's copy has only in-frame clones and leaves some out. The repertoire has about 190,000 clones, about four fifths of them found once; the top ten carry approximately 3%. Sequencing used PBMCs or T cells enriched from blood (not recorded which). The source is a woman aged 30 to 39 who had recovered from COVID-19.

The rearrangement joins TRBV19 to TRBJ1-5; TRBD1 is a possible D gene (6 bases). Trimming removed 8 bases from V and 7 bases from J, with 15 bases in between. The CDR3 totals 13 residues. Germline CDR1 reads LNHDA; CDR2 reads SQIVND (reference sequence). The CDR3 bases are TGTGCCAGTCATCCTGACAGGTTCCAGCCCCAGCATTTT. This translates into CASHPDRFQPQHF.

The chain recombines TRBV3-1 (or the pseudogene TRBV3-2) with TRBJ1-2; D unclear. Trimming pared 5 bases from V and 6 bases from J, leaving 13 bases between. The CDR3 is made up of 13 amino acids. Germline CDR1 is LGHDT and CDR2 is YNNKEL (reference sequence). CDR3 coding DNA: TGTGCCAGCAGCTCCGGGATACAGAATGGCTACACCTTC. Translation: CASSSGIQNGYTF.

The genes are TRBV29-1 and TRBJ1-6; 7 bases match TRBD1. Germline V gene sequence: CDR1 SQVTM, CDR2 ANQGSEA. J gave up 5 bases and V 4 bases, and 2 bases lay outside the gene matches. The CDR3 has 13 residues. The CDR3 coding sequence is TGCAGCGTTGGGGACAGTAATAATTCACCCCTCCACTTT. Translated, it gives CSVGDSNNSPLHF.

The V call is TRBV6-4, the J call TRBJ2-1; D remains ambiguous. Trimming pared 6 bases from V and 5 bases from J, leaving 5 bases between. Germline lookup yields CDR1 MRHNA and CDR2 SNTAGT. This CDR3 is 11 amino acids long. CDR3 region: CASSLNNEQFF. The CDR3 DNA is TGTGCCAGCAGCCTAAACAATGAGCAGTTCTTC.

The rearrangement joins TRBV19 to TRBJ1-5, with 8 bases identical to TRBD1. In germline, CDR1 is LNHDA, CDR2 SQIVND (reference sequence). The CDR3 extends over 16 amino acids. Losses at the gene ends were 2 bases for V and 2 bases for J; bases not matched to a gene: 5. The CDR3 nucleotides read TGTGCCAGTAGTATAAGGACAGGGAGGGGCAATCAGCCCCAGCATTTT. It specifies CASSIRTGRGNQPQHF.

The chain carries TRBV28 and TRBJ2-1; a possible D gene is TRBD2 (6 bases). Germline-derived CDR1 and CDR2 are MDHEN and SYDVKM. With 2 bases removed from V and 4 bases from J, the gap between germline ends came to 9 bases. The CDR3 sequence is 14 residues long. The CDR3 sequence: CASSLPGEYNEQFF. The CDR3 nucleotides are TGTGCCAGCAGTTTACCGGGGGAGTACAATGAGCAGTTCTTC.

V usage is TRBV19 and J usage is TRBJ1-2; D possibly corresponds to TRBD1 (5 bases). Germline loops: CDR1 LNHDA, CDR2 SQIVND (reference sequence). The CDR3 covers 14 residues. V was cut by 6 bases and J by 4 bases, with 15 bases left in between. In nucleotides, the CDR3 is TGTGCCAGTAGGCAGGGTGGAGGGGTCTATGGCTACACCTTC. Residues: CASRQGGGVYGYTF.

The J gene is TRBJ2-7, the V gene TRBV4-1; the D is unclear. Trimming shortened V by 1 base and J by 2 bases, and 6 bases separated the two germline ends. CDR1 and CDR2 from the germline V gene are MGHRA and YSYEKL. The CDR3 is 13 residues long. The CDR3 protein is CASSQGPPYEQYF. CDR3 nucleotide sequence: TGCGCCAGCAGCCAAGGGCCTCCCTACGAGCAGTACTTC.

The V and J genes are TRBV28 and TRBJ1-2; TRBD1 might be the D (6 bases). The germline V and J ends were trimmed by 5 bases and 3 bases, with 22 bases remaining between them. Germline V lookup: CDR1 MDHEN, CDR2 SYDVKM. The CDR3 loop spans 17 amino acids. The CDR3 DNA reads as TGTGCCAGCAGTCTATACCGGGACAACCGGGGCTACTATGGCTACACCTTC. Protein sequence: CASSLYRDNRGYYGYTF.

The chain employs TRBV7-2 and TRBJ1-1, with no clear D. Germline-derived CDR1 and CDR2 are SGHTA and FQGNSA. V lost 1 base, J lost 1 base, and 10 bases lay in between. The CDR3 contains 15 residues. The CDR3 bases are TGTGCCAGCAGCTTAGAGCTAGTAAGGAACACTGAAGCTTTCTTT. It specifies CASSLELVRNTEAFF.

This clone was seen at least ten times. The J gene is TRBJ2-7, the V gene TRBV11-2, with D perhaps matching TRBD1 (6 bases). The CDR3 loop spans 16 amino acids. Trimming left V 1 base short and J 0 bases short, with 13 bases between. Per the germline V gene, CDR1 is SGHAT and CDR2 is FQNNGV. The chain's CDR3 is CASSLVTTGLSYEQYF. DNA of the CDR3: TGTGCCAGCAGCTTAGTTACAACAGGGCTCTCCTACGAGCAGTACTTC.

This chain links TRBV28 with TRBJ2-1; 11 bases fit TRBD2. The junction had 5 bases not matched to a gene; V was cut back by 3 bases and J by 7 bases. The germline V gene encodes CDR1 MDHEN and CDR2 SYDVKM. There are 15 residues in the CDR3. The DNA of the CDR3 is TGTGCCAGCAGTTTCGGGCTAGCGGGGGGTAATGAGCAGTTCTTC. Translated: CASSFGLAGGNEQFF. The variable domain in full, with the rest retrieved from reference TRBV28 and TRBJ2-1, is DVKVTQSSRYLVKRTGEKVFLECVQDMDHENMFWYRQDPGLGLRLIYFSYDVKMKEKGDIPEGYSVSREKKERFSLILESASTNQTSMYLCASSFGLAGGNEQFFGPGTRLTVL.

This clone was found many times. The chain couples TRBV10-2 to TRBJ1-4; 7 nucleotides match TRBD1. Germline CDR1 reads WSHSY; CDR2 reads SAAADI. The CDR3 runs to 16 residues. Trimming removed 2 bases from V and 5 bases from J; junction bases left unmatched: 8. CDR3 region: CASSEDGPGGNEKLFF. CDR3 nucleotide sequence: TGCGCCAGCAGTGAGGACGGCCCAGGGGGGAATGAAAAACTGTTTTTT.

J is TRBJ1-3 and V is TRBV5-4; TRBD1 is a possible D gene (5 bases). Germline values: CDR1 SGHNT, CDR2 YYREEE (reference sequence). This CDR3 contains 14 residues. V shed 10 bases and J shed 2 bases, with 16 bases lying between them. The DNA of the CDR3 is TGTGCCGCTCAGGGATTAGGAACTGGAAACACCATATATTTT. Protein product: CAAQGLGTGNTIYF.

The chain recombines TRBV27 with TRBJ2-1; 7 nucleotides agree with TRBD2. Losses at the gene ends were 6 bases for V and 5 bases for J; bases not matched to a gene: 13. Germline CDR1 is MNHEY and CDR2 is SMNVEV (reference sequence). This CDR3 spans 16 amino acids. DNA of the CDR3: TGTGCCAGCAGCCCTGGCTGGGGGAGGGTAAACAATGAGCAGTTCTTC. Amino acid sequence: CASSPGWGRVNNEQFF.

V usage is TRBV7-9 and J usage is TRBJ1-1, with a tentative D call TRBD1 (5 bases). Germline values: CDR1 SEHNR, CDR2 FQNEAQ (reference sequence). The ends were cut back, 6 bases at V and 8 bases at J, with 16 bases in the middle. The CDR3 is 13 residues long. The CDR3 nucleotides read TGTGCCAGCAGTACGGCGGGGAGGGGCGAAGCTTTCTTT. Encoded protein: CASSTAGRGEAFF.

The chain uses TRBV3-1 (or the pseudogene TRBV3-2) and TRBJ2-1, with a tentative D call TRBD2 (5 bases). CDR3 length: 18 amino acids. The V gene lost 6 bases and the J gene lost 4 bases, with 25 bases spanning the gap. Germline V gene lookup returns CDR1 LGHDT and CDR2 YNNKEL (reference sequence). CDR3 protein: CASRHGRSELLDYNEQFF. The CDR3 bases are TGTGCCAGCAGGCACGGCCGATCAGAGCTACTAGATTACAATGAGCAGTTCTTC.

The chain couples TRBV19 to TRBJ1-2; D ambiguous. Per the germline V gene, CDR1 is LNHDA and CDR2 is SQIVND (reference sequence). Trimming removed 2 bases from V and 2 bases from J, with 18 bases in between. This CDR3 is built from 17 residues. The CDR3 DNA sequence: TGTGCCAGTAGTATATTCCGCGGCGCAACCATAAACTATGGCTACACCTTC. Protein product: CASSIFRGATINYGYTF.

This rearrangement joins TRBV28 to TRBJ1-2; D is perhaps TRBD1 (5 bases). V was clipped by 2 bases and J by 0 bases, with 7 bases between them. The CDR3 loop spans 14 amino acids. Germline CDR1 reads MDHEN; CDR2 reads SYDVKM. CDR3 residues: CASSLEQANYGYTF. In DNA form, the CDR3 reads TGTGCCAGCAGTTTAGAACAGGCTAACTATGGCTACACCTTC.

This chain uses TRBV25-1 with TRBJ1-5; D may be TRBD1 (6 bases). CDR1 and CDR2 from the germline V gene are MGHDK and SYGVNS. This CDR3 has 15 amino acids. V gave up 4 bases and J gave up 0 bases, with 10 bases separating them. The CDR3 loop reads CASSAGAYSNQPQHF. In DNA, the CDR3 is TGTGCCAGCAGTGCAGGGGCGTATAGCAATCAGCCCCAGCATTTT.

This rearrangement joins TRBV9 to TRBJ2-6; D call uncertain. Looked up from germline, CDR1 is SGDLS and CDR2 is YYNGEE. Trimming pared 1 base from V and 7 bases from J, leaving 9 bases between. This CDR3 spans 14 amino acids. CDR3 sequence: CASSVSPSANVLTF. CDR3 DNA: TGTGCCAGCAGCGTATCACCCAGTGCCAACGTCCTGACTTTC.

The chain is built from TRBV19 and TRBJ1-5; maybe TRBD1 (5 bases). Germline values: CDR1 LNHDA, CDR2 SQIVND (reference sequence). Trimming removed 7 bases at V and 6 bases at J, with 13 bases between. CDR3 length: 13 residues. The CDR3: CASTQVQGQPQHF. For the CDR3, the DNA is TGTGCCAGTACACAGGTCCAGGGTCAGCCCCAGCATTTT.

This clone was seen only a few times. The gene calls are TRBV18 and TRBJ2-2; 7 bases map to TRBD1. The CDR3 is 14 residues long. The germline V gene encodes CDR1 KGHSH and CDR2 LQKENI. Trimming took 6 bases from V and 6 from J; bases not matched to a gene: 7. The CDR3 coding sequence is TGTGCCAGCTCCCTGGACAGGAAGGCCGGGGAGCTGTTTTTT. The encoded protein is CASSLDRKAGELFF.

The chain carries TRBV7-9 and TRBJ2-5; perhaps TRBD2 as D (5 bases). The CDR3 has 15 amino acids. Germline lookup yields CDR1 SEHNR and CDR2 FQNEAQ (reference sequence). Trimming removed 0 bases at V and 5 bases at J, with 13 bases between. CDR3 DNA sequence: TGTGCCAGCAGCTTAGCCTGGACTGTCTCGGAGACCCAGTACTTC. It specifies CASSLAWTVSETQYF.

The rearrangement uses TRBV5-5 and TRBJ1-4, with a tentative D call TRBD1 (5 bases). This CDR3 is 16 amino acids long. Trimming cost V 5 bases and J 3 bases, with 17 bases left between them. Germline V gene lookup returns CDR1 SGHKS and CDR2 YYEKEE (reference sequence). In nucleotides, the CDR3 is TGTGCCAGCAGTCTTGGACAAGAAGGGGCTAATGAAAAACTGTTTTTT. Residues: CASSLGQEGANEKLFF.

V usage is TRBV3-1 (or the pseudogene TRBV3-2) and J usage is TRBJ2-1; 11 nucleotides agree with TRBD2. Trimming removed 6 bases from V and 9 bases from J; junction bases left unmatched: 16. Germline lookup yields CDR1 LGHDT and CDR2 YNNKEL (reference sequence). The CDR3 consists of 17 residues. The CDR3 bases are TGTGCCAGCAGTGTGGTTAGCGGGAGGGCTGGGGGAGGTGAGCAGTTCTTC. Translation: CASSVVSGRAGGGEQFF.

The V call is TRBV3-1 (or the pseudogene TRBV3-2), the J call TRBJ1-4, with 10 bases that match TRBD1. V was pared by 7 bases and J by 8 bases, with 10 bases of the junction left unmatched. Germline V gene sequence: CDR1 LGHDT, CDR2 YNNKEL (reference sequence). The CDR3 covers 15 residues. CDR3 coding DNA: TGTGCCAGCACCACGACCGGGACAGGGGACGAAAAACTGTTTTTT. This translates into CASTTTGTGDEKLFF.

The CDR3 here is CASSEGTLGTEAFF. Here the CDR3 DNA reads TGTGCCAGCAGTGAAGGGACTCTCGGCACTGAAGCTTTCTTT. The chain combines TRBV6-1 with TRBJ1-1; D is unclear. CDR1 and CDR2 (germline): MNHNS, SASEGT. The V end lost 1 base, the J end lost 4 bases, and 10 bases lay between the germline ends. The CDR3 spans 14 residues.